This T cell receptor beta chain stems from a study of CXCR3-negative and CXCR3-positive naive CD8 T cells. Researchers prepared the TRB cDNA libraries using 5' RACE with UMI labels. TCRdb re-called the 5' RACE reads and shows each CDR3 protein once, DNA omitted. This sample's table has approximately 41,000 distinct CDR3 sequences. This CDR3 comprises 16 residues. The germline V gene encodes CDR1 LGHNA and CDR2 YSLEER. Source material: memory CD8+ T cells from blood. This TCR was recovered from a human donor in good health. Some clones in this sample may be carry-over from other donors' samples. V gene TRBV4-3 combines with J gene TRBJ2-3; TCRdb's D call of TRBD1 is untestable without DNA. CDR3 amino acids: CASSQDLDRGTDTQYF.